The 28 T cell receptor beta chains given below trace back to one sample, sequenced in a study of T cells in Graves' hyperthyroidism and ophthalmopathy. Researchers took RNA transcripts and amplified the TCR beta CDR3 regions from them. The HTBI set primed first-round TCR CDR3 RT-PCR. TCRdb used MiXCR to reprocess the multiplex PCR reads, holding one entry per CDR3 protein. The sample includes fewer than 500,000 distinct CDR3 sequences, roughly 14% of them seen just once. The material sequenced was blood. These receptors originate from a man in his thirties or forties with Graves' hyperthyroidism that later progressed to Graves' ophthalmopathy.

The rearrangement links TRBV27 to TRBJ2-1; D perhaps matches TRBD2 (5 bases). The V end was cut by 6 bases, the J end by 0 bases, with 9 bases between. The CDR3 length is 14 residues. The germline V gene has CDR1 MNHEY and CDR2 SMNVEV (reference sequence). The CDR3 DNA sequence: TGTGCCAGCAGCGGGGTAGACTCCTACAATGAGCAGTTCTTC. Encoded protein: CASSGVDSYNEQFF.

This clonotype was found many times. This chain joins TRBV29-1 and TRBJ2-1; D is perhaps TRBD1 (5 bases). V shed 1 base and J shed 0 bases, with 13 bases lying between them. This CDR3 is 16 amino acids long. CDR1 and CDR2 (germline): SQVTM, ANQGSEA. The CDR3 DNA is TGCAGCGTTGAAGGGGGCAGGATGATCTCCTACAATGAGCAGTTCTTC. Its translation is CSVEGGRMISYNEQFF.

This clonotype was picked up many times. The chain couples TRBV3-1 to TRBJ1-5; 8 bases map to TRBD1. Germline trimming cut 2 bases from V and 4 bases from J; bases unmatched to any gene: 10. CDR1 is LGHDT and CDR2 is YNNKEL in the germline V gene (reference sequence). The CDR3 totals 17 residues. For the CDR3, the DNA is TGTGCCAGCAGCCAATACGGGACAGGTGGATCAAATCAGCCCCAGCATTTT. Protein: CASSQYGTGGSNQPQHF.

This clonotype has just a few counts. The rearrangement links TRBV13 to TRBJ2-1, with D possibly TRBD1 on 6 matching bases. The V gene lost 4 bases and the J gene lost 1 base, with 11 bases spanning the gap. The CDR3 length is 15 residues. Germline V gene sequence: CDR1 PRHDT, CDR2 FYEKMQ (reference sequence). The CDR3 nucleotides are TGTGCCAGCAGCTCGGGCAGGGGATCCTACAATGAGCAGTTCTTC. This encodes CASSSGRGSYNEQFF.

The rearrangement links TRBV12-3 or TRBV12-4 to TRBJ2-5, with a possible D match to TRBD1 (6 bases). The CDR3 spans 14 residues. Deletions cut 6 bases from V and 1 base from J, with 12 bases between. The CDR3 DNA reads TGTGCCAGCAGCCATACGACAGGCCAAGAGACCCAGTACTTC. It is translated as CASSHTTGQETQYF.

The chain employs TRBV27 and TRBJ1-4; D not resolved. CDR1 is MNHEY and CDR2 is SMNVEV in the germline V gene (reference sequence). This CDR3 contains 11 residues. V lost 6 bases, J lost 10 bases, and 9 bases lay in between. The CDR3 coding sequence is TGTGCCAGCAGAGGCAGGTTAAAACTGTTTTTT. Amino acid sequence: CASRGRLKLFF.

This clonotype was counted at least ten times. The genes are TRBV7-2 and TRBJ1-2, with 7 bases matching TRBD1. The CDR3 has 17 residues. The V gene's germline CDR1 is SGHTA and CDR2 FQGNSA. After removal of 0 bases from V and 0 bases from J, the junction contained 7 bases not matched to a gene. The DNA of the CDR3 is TGTGCCAGCAGCTTAGCGACAGGGACCGGTACTAACTATGGCTACACCTTC. It translates to CASSLATGTGTNYGYTF.

This clonotype was observed at least ten times. The J gene is TRBJ1-5, the V gene TRBV9; D is possibly TRBD1 (5 bases). Germline V gene lookup returns CDR1 SGDLS and CDR2 YYNGEE. This CDR3 comprises 15 residues. Trimming cost V 4 bases and J 7 bases, with 18 bases left between them. CDR3: CASSQDGGTGQPQHF. CDR3 nucleotides: TGTGCCAGCAGCCAAGACGGGGGTACGGGGCAGCCCCAGCATTTT.

V and J are TRBV6-1 and TRBJ1-5, with 8 bases lining up with TRBD1. The germline CDR1 and CDR2 sequences are MNHNS and SASEGT. V was pared by 6 bases and J by 6 bases, with 7 bases of the junction left unmatched. The CDR3 is 14 amino acids. The DNA of the CDR3 is TGTGCCAGCAGACGGACAGGGAAAAGTCAGCCCCAGCATTTT. Translation: CASRRTGKSQPQHF.

This chain uses TRBV5-1 with TRBJ1-1, with TRBD1 as a possible D gene (5 bases). Germline V CDR1 and CDR2: SGHRS, YFSETQ. Trimming pared 4 bases from V and 1 base from J, leaving 17 bases between. The CDR3 loop spans 16 amino acids. The CDR3 DNA follows: TGCGCCAGCAGCACCGGACACCTCCAAAAGAACACTGAAGCTTTCTTT. It specifies CASSTGHLQKNTEAFF.

Remarks on this clonotype: This may be a read error: a much more frequent sequence differs by one nucleotide. The chain carries TRBV2 and TRBJ2-2, with a weak D call TRBD2 (5 bases). Trimming took 6 bases from V and 5 from J, leaving 13 bases between them. The CDR3 has 14 residues. The germline CDR1 and CDR2 sequences are SNHLY and FYNNEI. CDR3 coding DNA: TGTGCCAGCAGGGGGTGTAGAGGGACCGGGGAGCTGTTTTTT. Its translation is CASRGCRGTGELFF. Supplemented by reference TRBV2 and TRBJ2-2, the full variable domain reads EPEVTQTPSHQVTQMGQEVILRCVPISNHLYFYWYRQILGQKVEFLVSFYNNEISEKSEIFDDQFSVERPDGSNFTLKIRSTKLEDSAMYFCASRGCRGTGELFFGEGSRLTVL.

Many counts were recorded for this clonotype. CDR3 in amino acids: CASSMRQGGYYEQYF. For the CDR3, the DNA is TGTGCCAGCAGTATGCGACAGGGGGGTTACTACGAGCAGTACTTC. The chain recombines TRBV27 with TRBJ2-7; TRBD1 matches at 9 bases. Germline V gives CDR1 MNHEY, CDR2 SMNVEV (reference sequence). V lost 5 bases, J lost 3 bases, and 8 bases stayed unmatched. The CDR3 totals 15 residues.

This clonotype was recorded a few times. The rearrangement uses TRBV7-9 and TRBJ2-6; D possibly corresponds to TRBD2 (7 bases). Germline V CDR1 and CDR2: SEHNR, FQNEAQ (reference sequence). CDR3 size: 16 residues. Trimming shortened V by 5 bases and J by 0 bases, and 11 bases separated the two germline ends. This CDR3 is CASSPRGGSGANVLTF. The CDR3 nucleotides are TGTGCCAGCAGCCCAAGGGGGGGCTCTGGGGCCAACGTCCTGACTTTC.

In its sample, this clonotype was seen many times. This chain uses TRBV7-2 with TRBJ2-3; 9 nucleotides line up with TRBD2. The CDR3 length is 17 residues. With V trimmed by 6 bases and J by 4 bases, 14 bases remained unmatched. The germline CDR1 and CDR2 sequences are SGHTA and FQGNSA. The CDR3 region has the DNA TGTGCCAGCAGTTCTCAGCGGGGGGCCACCAGCGCAGATACGCAGTATTTT. It encodes CASSSQRGATSADTQYF. The variable domain in full, completed from reference TRBV7-2 and TRBJ2-3, reads GAGVSQSPSNKVTEKGKDVELRCDPISGHTALYWYRQSLGQGLEFLIYFQGNSAPDKSGLPSDRFSAERTGGSVSTLTIQRTQQEDSAVYLCASSSQRGATSADTQYFGPGTRLTVL.

The table lists this clonotype with many counts. The gene calls are TRBV6-6 and TRBJ1-2; D possibly corresponds to TRBD1 (5 bases). The CDR3 is 16 amino acids. Trimming took 0 bases from V and 4 from J, leaving 15 bases between them. CDR1 MNHNY and CDR2 SVGAGI come from the germline V gene (reference sequence). The CDR3 loop reads CASSYSQARGVYGYTF. DNA for the CDR3: TGTGCCAGCAGTTACTCTCAGGCGAGGGGTGTCTATGGCTACACCTTC.

The chain couples TRBV2 to TRBJ1-3; no definite D call. Germline V CDR1 and CDR2: SNHLY, FYNNEI. The V end lost 4 bases, the J end lost 12 bases, and 19 bases lay between the germline ends. The CDR3 totals 14 residues. The CDR3 bases are TGTGCCAGCAGTGCTTATAACCGACCACCGGGCATATATTTT. It codes for CASSAYNRPPGIYF.

This clonotype was counted many times. The DNA of the CDR3 is TGTGCCAGCAGGGATGGTGCGAACACTGAAGCTTTCTTT. Translated: CASRDGANTEAFF. V gene TRBV6-1 combines with J gene TRBJ1-1; D is unclear. CDR1 and CDR2 from the germline V gene are MNHNS and SASEGT. V dropped 6 bases and J dropped 1 base, with 9 bases sitting between them. The CDR3 runs to 13 residues.

This clonotype has a count of ten or more. The rearrangement uses TRBV24-1 and TRBJ1-5; D unclear. This CDR3 region has 15 residues. Trimming took off 5 bases at V and 0 bases at J, with 10 bases between the two ends. The germline V gene has CDR1 KGHDR and CDR2 SFDVKD. CDR3 loop: CATSAPSDSNQPQHF. For the CDR3, the DNA is TGTGCCACCAGTGCCCCGTCGGATAGCAATCAGCCCCAGCATTTT.

V is TRBV4-1 and J is TRBJ2-7; a weak D match, TRBD1 (6 bases). CDR3 length: 15 residues. V was clipped by 1 base and J by 5 bases, with 15 bases between them. CDR1 MGHRA and CDR2 YSYEKL come from the germline V gene. CDR3 coding DNA: TGCGCCAGCAGCCAAGGATCCAGGGGAGCCGACGAGCAGTACTTC. Translated, it gives CASSQGSRGADEQYF.

CDR3 bases: TGCGCCAGCAGCTTGACAGGGTGTGCAACTAATGAAAAACTGTTTTTT. This sequence encodes CASSLTGCATNEKLFF. V and J are TRBV5-1 and TRBJ1-4; D might be TRBD1 (6 bases). CDR1 and CDR2 (germline): SGHRS, YFSETQ. V gave up 1 base and J gave up 0 bases, with 10 bases separating them. The CDR3 extends over 16 amino acids.

This clonotype has ten or more counts. J is TRBJ2-3 and V is TRBV28; 12 positions match TRBD2. Germline trimming cut 4 bases from V and 1 base from J; bases unmatched to any gene: 6. The CDR3 totals 17 residues. The germline CDR1 and CDR2 sequences are MDHEN and SYDVKM. CDR3 amino acids: CASSSLAGGARTDTQYF. The CDR3 bases are TGTGCCAGCAGTTCTCTAGCGGGGGGGGCTCGCACAGATACGCAGTATTTT.

This clonotype turned up a few times. The rearrangement joins TRBV30 to TRBJ2-1, with a tentative D call TRBD2 (7 bases). Trimming cost V 3 bases and J 4 bases, with 13 bases left between them. CDR1 GTSNPN and CDR2 SVGIG come from the germline V gene (reference sequence). This CDR3 has 14 residues. The CDR3 here is CAWRGGGAYNEQFF. CDR3 in DNA: TGTGCCTGGAGAGGTGGGGGGGCGTACAATGAGCAGTTCTTC.

This clonotype was counted many times. The chain joins TRBV3-1 to TRBJ1-2, with D tentatively TRBD1 (5 bases). V was cut by 4 bases and J by 3 bases, with 15 bases left in between. The germline gives CDR1 LGHDT, CDR2 YNNKEL (reference sequence). The length of the CDR3 is 15 residues. The CDR3 sequence: CASSPLPDSYYGYTF. As DNA, the CDR3 is TGTGCCAGCAGCCCGCTCCCCGACAGCTACTATGGCTACACCTTC.

This clonotype was detected ten times or more. The chain recombines TRBV7-6 with TRBJ1-1; D call uncertain. Between the trimmed V and J ends, which lost 5 bases and 1 base, there was a span of 17 bases. There are 16 residues in the CDR3. The germline gives CDR1 SGHVS, CDR2 FNYEAQ. As DNA, the CDR3 is TGTGCCAGCAGCCTCGGACCTTATGAAGGGAACACTGAAGCTTTCTTT. Translating gives CASSLGPYEGNTEAFF.

There are many counts of this clonotype. This CDR3 reads CASSLGGFSNQPQHF. CDR3 nucleotide sequence: TGTGCCAGCAGCTTAGGAGGGTTTAGCAATCAGCCCCAGCATTTT. The gene calls are TRBV5-6 and TRBJ1-5; D is ambiguous. Germline CDR1 is SGHDT and CDR2 is YYEEEE. V dropped 2 bases and J dropped 0 bases, with 9 bases sitting between them. The CDR3 totals 15 residues.

The CDR3: CSARLASRREGETQYF. CDR3 coding DNA: TGCAGTGCTAGATTGGCTAGCCGGAGGGAAGGGGAGACCCAGTACTTC. The chain couples TRBV20-1 to TRBJ2-5, with D possibly matching TRBD2 (6 bases). Trimming took 2 bases from V and 5 from J, leaving 21 bases between them. Germline CDR1 DFQATT, CDR2 SNEGSKA (reference sequence). The CDR3 extends over 16 amino acids.

This clonotype came up many times. The chain couples TRBV6-5 to TRBJ1-2, with a weak D call TRBD1 (5 bases). Germline V gene lookup returns CDR1 MNHEY and CDR2 SVGAGI. Trimming left V 0 bases short and J 3 bases short, with 20 bases between. CDR3 length equals 18 residues. The CDR3 protein is CASSYSTATALGDYGYTF. The CDR3 DNA follows: TGTGCCAGCAGTTACTCGACAGCGACAGCCCTAGGCGACTATGGCTACACCTTC.

This clonotype showed up just a few times. The chain has TRBV20-1 and TRBJ2-7; possible D gene TRBD1, 5 bases. The CDR3 consists of 15 residues. From germline, CDR1 is DFQATT and CDR2 SNEGSKA (reference sequence). V lost 0 bases and J lost 1, with 13 bases in between. CDR3 in amino acids: CSARDMGQGSYEQYF. In nucleotides, the CDR3 is TGCAGTGCTAGAGATATGGGGCAGGGTTCCTACGAGCAGTACTTC.